The entry that follows covers one TCR beta chain sequence. The antigen remains undetermined. This sample is part of a study of shared clonotypes between healthy human individuals. General observations from the study: How much donors shared clonotypes was expected to be affected by sequencing depth. Genetic and exposure-history diversity was limited by the small donor number. Unshared clonotypes carried lower generation probabilities than those common to all four donors.

From germline, CDR1 is MGHDK and CDR2 SYGVNS. CDR3 length: 14 residues. V was pared by 4 bases and J by 3 bases, with 13 bases between. Sequencing used immunoSEQ multiplex PCR; TCRdb keeps in-frame clones, though not all of them. This repertoire shows approximately 2.5 million clones, 93% found once; its top ten account for about 0.39%. V and J are TRBV25-1 and TRBJ2-7; D is perhaps TRBD1 (6 bases). The sample consisted of naive CD4+ T cells from PBMCs. Described subset: CD45RA+ positively selected. This TCR was recovered from a man aged 18 to 30 in good health. Some clones in this sample may be carry-over from other donors' samples. The CDR3, as DNA: TGTGCCAGCAGTGGGTACAGGGAACTCTACGAGCAGTACTTC. Its protein is CASSGYRELYEQYF.